A single T cell receptor (beta chain) is shown here with its context. The CDR3 is 16 residues long. CDR1 and CDR2 from the germline V gene are MDHEN and SYDVKM. V was clipped by 5 bases and J by 2 bases; unmatched bases: 11. The source of the sample is a study of T cell changes during pregnancy in multiple sclerosis. TCRdb keeps only in-frame clones here, not all; method: immunoSEQ multiplex PCR. This table holds 95,000 to 100,000 clones, 80% to 95% found once. Sequences were derived from peripheral blood, sampled in the second trimester of pregnancy. This TCR was sampled from a female donor with multiple sclerosis, enrolled in a pregnancy study. The genes are TRBV28 and TRBJ2-7; the match to TRBD1 covers 8 bases. CDR3 DNA: TGTGCCAGCAGTCCCCCCCGGACAGGGTTTACCTACGAGCAGTACTTC. Amino acids: CASSPPRTGFTYEQYF.